What follows are 31 T cell receptor beta chains derived from one specimen sequenced in a study of spatial heterogeneity in lung cancer. TCRdb passed the 5' RACE reads through MiXCR, listing each CDR3 protein once. The top ten clones hold about a third of a sample with approximately 56,000 distinct CDR3 sequences, roughly 7.4% of them seen once. Indicated time point: blood at routine non-recurrence follow-up after resection. Unsorted whole RNA samples from tumor, nontumor lung or frozen PBMC were sequenced. The specimen was PBMCs, collected at follow-up. The source is a female donor with early-stage non-small cell lung cancer.

This clonotype appeared a few times. This chain links TRBV2 with TRBJ2-5, with TRBD2 matching 7 bases. This CDR3 comprises 12 residues. CDR1 and CDR2 from the germline V gene are SNHLY and FYNNEI. Trimming cost V 9 bases and J 5 bases; bases outside gene matches: 6. The CDR3 DNA is TGTGCCAGAGCGGGGTCAGGGGAGACCCAGTACTTC. It is translated as CARAGSGETQYF.

This clonotype was recorded many times. This rearrangement joins TRBV15 to TRBJ1-1; the D gene is possibly TRBD1 (6 bases). V was pared by 1 base and J by 6 bases, with 15 bases between. Germline assignment: CDR1 LNHNV and CDR2 YYDKDF (reference sequence). The CDR3 consists of 15 residues. The CDR3 DNA reads as TGTGCCACCAGCAGAGTTCATGGGGGCGGCGCTGAAGCTTTCTTT. This codes for CATSRVHGGGAEAFF.

In its sample, this clonotype was seen many times. The CDR3: CASSSGQTGVEKLFF. The CDR3 region has the DNA TGTGCCAGCAGCTCCGGACAGACGGGGGTGGAAAAACTGTTTTTT. The rearrangement links TRBV7-2 to TRBJ1-4, with a tentative D call TRBD1 (6 bases). Germline V gene data show CDR1 as SGHTA and CDR2 as FQGNSA. This CDR3 region has 15 residues. V gave up 4 bases and J gave up 8 bases, with 17 bases separating them.

Only a few counts were recorded for this clonotype. The chain links TRBV11-2 to TRBJ2-7; 15 bases match TRBD2. The germline CDR1 and CDR2 sequences are SGHAT and FQNNGV. V dropped 4 bases and J dropped 3; count of bases not matched to a gene: 10. CDR3 length: 18 amino acids. CDR3 bases: TGTGCCAGCAGCTCCGGGACTAGCGGGGGGTTTACCCTCTACGAGCAGTACTTC. This translates into CASSSGTSGGFTLYEQYF.

This clonotype was counted between two and nine times. CDR3 loop: CASSQDHNYGYTF. The CDR3 coding sequence is TGTGCCAGCAGCCAGGACCATAACTATGGCTACACCTTC. This rearrangement joins TRBV7-2 to TRBJ1-2; D remains ambiguous. V was pared by 5 bases and J by 1 base, with 8 bases between. CDR1 and CDR2 (germline): SGHTA, FQGNSA. This CDR3 spans 13 amino acids.

This clonotype was seen at least ten times. The V and J genes are TRBV4-1 and TRBJ2-7, with D perhaps matching TRBD1 or TRBD2 (5 bases each). CDR3 length: 15 amino acids. The V gene's germline CDR1 is MGHRA and CDR2 YSYEKL. Trimming pared 1 base from V and 4 bases from J, leaving 14 bases between. CDR3 sequence reads: CASSQGQGEGYEQYF. In nucleotides, the CDR3 is TGCGCCAGCAGCCAAGGGCAGGGAGAGGGATACGAGCAGTACTTC.

The chain carries TRBV5-1 and TRBJ2-3; D is uncertain. Trimming left V 0 bases short and J 2 bases short, with 13 bases between. Germline CDR1 SGHRS, CDR2 YFSETQ. The CDR3 spans 16 residues. The CDR3 region is CASSLEGQTYTDTQYF. The CDR3 DNA reads TGCGCCAGCAGCTTGGAGGGCCAGACCTACACAGATACGCAGTATTTT.

At least ten counts were recorded for this clonotype. The chain combines TRBV5-1 with TRBJ2-5; unclear D gene. The CDR3 runs 13 residues. V lost 3 bases and J 1 base, leaving 7 bases between the germline ends. Germline-derived CDR1 and CDR2 are SGHRS and YFSETQ. The CDR3 DNA follows: TGCGCCAGCAGCTCCCTGAGCCAAGAGACCCAGTACTTC. Encoded protein: CASSSLSQETQYF.

This clonotype was observed at least ten times. This chain joins TRBV5-4 and TRBJ1-2, with D perhaps matching TRBD1 (5 bases). The CDR3 spans 15 residues. CDR1 SGHNT and CDR2 YYREEE come from the germline V gene (reference sequence). Trimming stripped 4 bases from V and 4 bases from J, with 17 bases between. The CDR3 region has the DNA TGTGCCAGCAGCAGCGGGACCGATGCTTCCTATGGCTACACCTTC. Amino acids: CASSSGTDASYGYTF.

The chain recombines TRBV2 with TRBJ2-5, with D possibly being TRBD1 (6 bases). Per the germline V gene, CDR1 is SNHLY and CDR2 is FYNNEI. V lost 5 bases and J lost 1, with 11 bases in between. CDR3 size: 14 residues. The CDR3 is CASSHQGSQETQYF. In DNA form, the CDR3 reads TGTGCCAGCAGTCATCAGGGGTCCCAAGAGACCCAGTACTTC.

V usage is TRBV20-1 and J usage is TRBJ1-1; D is perhaps TRBD1 (5 bases). This CDR3 region has 13 residues. V was trimmed by 6 bases and J by 0 bases, leaving 11 bases between them. Germline V gene data show CDR1 as DFQATT and CDR2 as SNEGSKA (reference sequence). CDR3 protein: CSAYSTVNTEAFF. The CDR3 DNA follows: TGCAGTGCCTATTCGACAGTGAACACTGAAGCTTTCTTT.

This clonotype occurred a few times. The V and J genes are TRBV7-9 and TRBJ2-3, with D unresolved. CDR1 is SEHNR, CDR2 FQNEAQ, per germline (reference sequence). Deletions cut 6 bases from V and 5 bases from J, with 15 bases between. This CDR3 region has 14 residues. The DNA for the CDR3 is TGTGCCAGCAGTACCGGACGCCCCGGAGATACGCAGTATTTT. Its translation: CASSTGRPGDTQYF.

The chain carries TRBV7-9 and TRBJ1-3, with a tentative D call TRBD1 (6 bases). The CDR3 runs 16 residues. V was clipped by 0 bases and J by 1 base, with 10 bases between them. Per germline, CDR1 SEHNR and CDR2 FQNEAQ (reference sequence). As DNA, the CDR3 is TGTGCCAGCAGCTTAGCAACAGGGCTGTCTGGAAACACCATATATTTT. Translating gives CASSLATGLSGNTIYF.

This clonotype was found many times. The rearrangement links TRBV18 to TRBJ2-3; D unclear. Trimming pared 5 bases from V and 6 bases from J, leaving 12 bases between. This CDR3 comprises 13 residues. Looked up from germline, CDR1 is KGHSH and CDR2 is LQKENI. Here the CDR3 reads CASSVTPADTQYF. The CDR3 DNA reads as TGTGCCAGCTCAGTCACGCCAGCCGATACGCAGTATTTT.

V and J are TRBV5-4 and TRBJ2-3; weak D call: TRBD2 (6 bases). V lost 6 bases and J lost 2, with 13 bases in between. This CDR3 is built from 14 residues. CDR1 SGHNT and CDR2 YYREEE come from the germline V gene (reference sequence). CDR3 sequence reads: CASISAGSTDTQYF. CDR3 nucleotides: TGTGCCAGCATTTCTGCGGGGTCCACAGATACGCAGTATTTT.

A few counts support this clonotype. The chain couples TRBV27 to TRBJ1-3, with D possibly TRBD1 on 6 matching bases. V lost 2 bases, J lost 0 bases, and 8 bases lay in between. CDR3 length: 15 amino acids. Germline V gene lookup returns CDR1 MNHEY and CDR2 SMNVEV (reference sequence). The CDR3, as DNA: TGTGCCAGCAGTTTAAGGGGGGTCTCTGGAAACACCATATATTTT. This gives the protein CASSLRGVSGNTIYF.

This clonotype was found many times. V gene TRBV10-3 combines with J gene TRBJ1-5, with D unclear. Looked up from germline, CDR1 is ENHRY and CDR2 is SYGVKD. Deletions cut 8 bases from V and 0 bases from J, with 5 bases between. CDR3 length: 12 amino acids. The CDR3 is CAIGDSNQPQHF. The CDR3 DNA reads as TGTGCCATCGGAGATAGCAATCAGCCCCAGCATTTT.

Only a few counts were recorded for this clonotype. The V gene is TRBV7-2, the J gene TRBJ1-4; D not resolved. Germline V gives CDR1 SGHTA, CDR2 FQGNSA. CDR3 length equals 12 residues. The V and J ends lost 2 bases and 8 bases respectively, with 6 bases between them. CDR3 region: CASSLYGEKLFF. The CDR3 DNA is TGTGCCAGCAGCTTATACGGCGAAAAACTGTTTTTT.

There are a few counts of this clonotype. The chain recombines TRBV19 with TRBJ1-4, with D unclear. Looked up from germline, CDR1 is LNHDA and CDR2 is SQIVND (reference sequence). Trimming cost V 7 bases and J 0 bases, with 12 bases left between them. The CDR3 is 15 amino acids. CDR3 residues: CASTPAETTNEKLFF. DNA for the CDR3: TGTGCCAGTACTCCGGCAGAAACAACTAATGAAAAACTGTTTTTT.

The rearrangement uses TRBV14 and TRBJ2-7; D call uncertain. Germline V gene lookup returns CDR1 SGHDN and CDR2 FVKESK. Trimming removed 3 bases at V and 2 bases at J, with 17 bases between. CDR3 size: 16 residues. The CDR3 is CASSHMGTTGTYEQYF. CDR3 sequence (DNA): TGTGCCAGCAGCCATATGGGAACGACCGGTACCTACGAGCAGTACTTC.

This clonotype was observed at least ten times. V and J are TRBV11-2 and TRBJ1-2, with D hard to call. Germline-derived CDR1 and CDR2 are SGHAT and FQNNGV. The CDR3 runs to 15 residues. With 6 bases removed from V and 1 base from J, the gap between germline ends came to 15 bases. The CDR3 DNA follows: TGTGCCAGCAGGGGAGGCAACGGTCGTAACTATGGCTACACCTTC. It encodes CASRGGNGRNYGYTF.

This clonotype was found many times. The V call is TRBV10-3, the J call TRBJ2-7, with D perhaps matching TRBD1 or TRBD2 (5 bases each). The V gene's germline CDR1 is ENHRY and CDR2 SYGVKD. V lost 6 bases and J 9 bases, leaving 12 bases between the germline ends. CDR3 length: 11 amino acids. This CDR3 reads CAISGAWGQYF. The CDR3 DNA is TGTGCCATCAGCGGGGCCTGGGGGCAGTACTTC.

V gene TRBV5-1 combines with J gene TRBJ2-7; TRBD1 matches 12 bases. The V and J ends lost 7 bases and 2 bases, in that order; junction bases with no gene match: 16. Germline V gene data show CDR1 as SGHRS and CDR2 as YFSETQ. This CDR3 spans 18 amino acids. The CDR3 spells CASASGTGGLLGTYEQYF. The CDR3 nucleotides are TGCGCCAGCGCCTCCGGGACAGGGGGCCTACTAGGAACCTACGAGCAGTACTTC.

This clonotype was seen at least ten times. The J gene is TRBJ2-1, the V gene TRBV28, with D possibly TRBD2 on 5 matching bases. Trimming took off 9 bases at V and 0 bases at J, with 12 bases between the two ends. Germline lookup yields CDR1 MDHEN and CDR2 SYDVKM. CDR3 length equals 14 residues. DNA of the CDR3: TGTGCCAGTTGCGGGTGGGGCTCCTACAATGAGCAGTTCTTC. Translating it yields CASCGWGSYNEQFF.

This clonotype was seen a handful of times. This chain uses TRBV28 with TRBJ2-1, with TRBD2 identical over 8 bases. The trim removed 7 bases at V and 5 bases at J, leaving 10 bases unmatched. Germline loops: CDR1 MDHEN, CDR2 SYDVKM. This CDR3 is built from 15 residues. CDR3 protein: CASTSASGGHNEQFF. The CDR3 nucleotides are TGTGCCAGCACCTCCGCAAGCGGGGGACACAATGAGCAGTTCTTC.

This clonotype has more than one count but fewer than ten. The rearrangement joins TRBV7-9 to TRBJ1-6; D call uncertain. This CDR3 comprises 12 residues. Germline V gene data show CDR1 as SEHNR and CDR2 as FQNEAQ (reference sequence). Trimming removed 1 base at V and 8 bases at J, with 3 bases between. The CDR3 DNA sequence: TGTGCCAGCAGCTTAGAGGATTCACCCCTCCACTTT. Translation: CASSLEDSPLHF. Combining the CDR3 with reference TRBV7-9 and TRBJ1-6 gives the whole variable domain DTGVSQNPRHKITKRGQNVTFRCDPISEHNRLYWYRQTLGQGPEFLTYFQNEAQLEKSRLLSDRFSAERPKGSFSTLEIQRTEQGDSAMYLCASSLEDSPLHFGNGTRLTVT.

The V and J genes are TRBV29-1 and TRBJ1-5; 9 bases map to TRBD1. This CDR3 is built from 13 residues. The J segment lost 5 bases and the V segment lost 6 bases, leaving 5 bases of the junction unmatched. Germline CDR1 reads SQVTM; CDR2 reads ANQGSEA. CDR3 in amino acids: CSVGTGRDQPQHF. The CDR3 DNA is TGCAGCGTCGGGACAGGGAGAGATCAGCCCCAGCATTTT.

The chain links TRBV6-1 to TRBJ2-3, with D hard to call. CDR3 size: 14 residues. CDR1 and CDR2 (germline): MNHNS, SASEGT. The ends were cut back, 2 bases at V and 4 bases at J, with 10 bases in the middle. The chain's CDR3 is CASSERLGPDTQYF. The CDR3 DNA follows: TGTGCCAGCAGTGAAAGGCTAGGCCCAGATACGCAGTATTTT.

This clonotype has at least ten counts. The chain couples TRBV29-1 to TRBJ1-2; D gene unclear. V was trimmed by 2 bases and J by 2 bases, leaving 3 bases between them. The germline gives CDR1 SQVTM, CDR2 ANQGSEA. CDR3 length: 11 residues. CDR3 in DNA: TGCAGCGTTGAACTGAACTATGGCTACACCTTC. The encoded protein is CSVELNYGYTF.

This clonotype was detected many times. This chain connects TRBV5-1 to TRBJ1-5, with D uncertain. The V and J ends lost 5 bases and 4 bases respectively, with 10 bases between them. The CDR3 consists of 13 residues. Looked up from germline, CDR1 is SGHRS and CDR2 is YFSETQ. For the CDR3, the DNA is TGCGCCAGCAGTTACACGAGAAATCAGCCCCAGCATTTT. It is translated as CASSYTRNQPQHF.

This clonotype came up many times. The chain is built from TRBV4-2 and TRBJ2-7; the match to TRBD2 covers 8 bases. The junction had 13 bases not matched to a gene; V was cut back by 4 bases and J by 2 bases. There are 17 residues in the CDR3. Germline CDR1 LGHNA, CDR2 YNFKEQ. CDR3 amino acids: CASSRESKRGLAYEQYF. The CDR3 coding sequence is TGTGCCAGCAGCCGAGAAAGTAAGAGGGGACTAGCCTACGAGCAGTACTTC.